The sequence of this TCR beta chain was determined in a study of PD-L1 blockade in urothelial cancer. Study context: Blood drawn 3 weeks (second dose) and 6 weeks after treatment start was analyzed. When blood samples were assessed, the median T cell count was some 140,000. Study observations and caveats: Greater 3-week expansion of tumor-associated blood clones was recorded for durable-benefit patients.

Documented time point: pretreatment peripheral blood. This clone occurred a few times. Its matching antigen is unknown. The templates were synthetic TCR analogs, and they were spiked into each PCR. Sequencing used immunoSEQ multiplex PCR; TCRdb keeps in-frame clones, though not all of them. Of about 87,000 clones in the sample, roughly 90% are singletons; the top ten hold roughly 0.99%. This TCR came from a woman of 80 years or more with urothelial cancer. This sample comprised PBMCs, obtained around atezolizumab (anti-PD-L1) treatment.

The CDR3: CASSFGSGRPGQFF. Here the CDR3 DNA reads TGTGCCAGCAGCTTCGGTAGCGGGAGGCCCGGGCAGTTCTTC. This chain joins TRBV7-9 and TRBJ2-1; TRBD2 aligns across 10 bases. Germline assignment: CDR1 SEHNR and CDR2 FQNEAQ (reference sequence). CDR3 length: 14 amino acids. J was trimmed by 12 bases and V by 3 bases; bases with no gene match: 8.